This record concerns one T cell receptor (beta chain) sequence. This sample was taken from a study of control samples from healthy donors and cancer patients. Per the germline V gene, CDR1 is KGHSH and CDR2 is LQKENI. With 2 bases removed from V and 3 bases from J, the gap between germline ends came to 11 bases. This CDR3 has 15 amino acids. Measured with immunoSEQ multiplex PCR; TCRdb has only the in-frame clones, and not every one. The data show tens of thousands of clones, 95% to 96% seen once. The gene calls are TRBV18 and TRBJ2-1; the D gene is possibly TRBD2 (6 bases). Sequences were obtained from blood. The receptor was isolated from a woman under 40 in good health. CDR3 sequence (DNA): TGTGCCAGCTCACCAGCGCGGGACCACTACAATGAGCAGTTCTTC. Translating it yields CASSPARDHYNEQFF.